The T cell receptor beta chain under discussion was sequenced for a study of cytomegalovirus exposure and HLA in healthy donors. As for the study in general: Out of about 180 million T cells, an earlier analysis found around 120 million unique TCR beta sequences in total.

CDR1 is SGHRS and CDR2 is YFSETQ in the germline V gene. The CDR3 is 14 residues long. Comments on this clone: Its cognate antigen is unknown.

The study, taken as a whole, reports: An Asian-associated ancestry cluster reportedly showed fewer N-insertions than the approximately 620-donor mean in a later analysis. Researchers catalogued approximately 170 TCR beta chains as cytomegalovirus-associated.

Researchers ran the PCR with 60 Vbeta and 13 Jbeta primers. The data were produced by immunoSEQ multiplex PCR, yet TCRdb's version contains in-frame clones alone and is incomplete. This table holds over 120,000 clones, just under 85% found once. Input material: PBMCs. The source of this sequence is a young man in good health and CMV-seropositive. The chain couples TRBV5-1 to TRBJ2-5; 12 nucleotides align to TRBD1. Gene TRBJ2-7 matches the end of the DNA better, so the J call may be wrong. CDR3 sequence reads: CASSVGQGAHEQYF. The CDR3 DNA reads as TGCGCCAGCAGCGTGGGACAGGGGGCCCACGAGCAGTACTTC.